What follows are 20 T cell receptor beta chains derived from one specimen sequenced in a study of blood T cell repertoires in COVID-19. Here immunoSEQ multiplex PCR was the method, and the copy in TCRdb shows in-frame clones only, minus some. The sample contains 200,000 to 250,000 clones, 85% to 90% of which appear only once. What was sequenced was peripheral blood. All receptors come from a woman in her forties or fifties with acute or convalescent COVID-19.

The chain joins TRBV7-2 to TRBJ2-7; D might be TRBD2 (6 bases). This CDR3 spans 14 amino acids. V was pared by 5 bases and J by 3 bases, with 14 bases between. Germline-derived CDR1 and CDR2 are SGHTA and FQGNSA. The CDR3 loop reads CASSLSGAGYEQYF. The CDR3 DNA sequence: TGTGCCAGCAGCCTAAGCGGAGCGGGCTACGAGCAGTACTTC. The full variable domain, with the rest looked up from reference TRBV7-2 and TRBJ2-7, is GAGVSQSPSNKVTEKGKDVELRCDPISGHTALYWYRQSLGQGLEFLIYFQGNSAPDKSGLPSDRFSAERTGGSVSTLTIQRTQQEDSAVYLCASSLSGAGYEQYFGPGTRLTVT.

The chain couples TRBV7-6 to TRBJ2-7; 9 positions match TRBD1. Losses at the gene ends were 1 base for V and 2 bases for J; bases not matched to a gene: 3. CDR3 size: 15 residues. Per germline, CDR1 SGHVS and CDR2 FNYEAQ. CDR3 sequence: CASSLGQGVTYEQYF. CDR3 bases: TGTGCCAGCAGCTTAGGACAGGGGGTCACCTACGAGCAGTACTTC.

In its sample, this clone was seen once. V is TRBV11-2 and J is TRBJ2-2; D gene uncertain. The CDR3 is made up of 15 amino acids. V shed 5 bases and J shed 5 bases, with 15 bases lying between them. Germline-derived CDR1 and CDR2 are SGHAT and FQNNGV. The CDR3 sequence: CASSQPTPRTGELFF. The DNA for the CDR3 is TGTGCCAGCAGCCAGCCGACTCCGAGGACCGGGGAGCTGTTTTTT. Looking up the rest from reference TRBV11-2 and TRBJ2-2 gives the full variable domain: EAGVAQSPRYKIIEKRQSVAFWCNPISGHATLYWYQQILGQGPKLLIQFQNNGVVDDSQLPKDRFSAERLKGVDSTLKIQPAKLEDSAVYLCASSQPTPRTGELFFGEGSRLTVL.

The rearrangement links TRBV10-2 to TRBJ1-2; TRBD1 matches 7 bases. V lost 5 bases to trimming and J lost 5 bases; unmatched junction nucleotides: 14. The CDR3 consists of 16 residues. Looked up from germline, CDR1 is WSHSY and CDR2 is SAAADI. The CDR3 DNA reads TGCGCCAGCAGTTCCCTTAGTAGCGGGGGACAGTATGGCTACACCTTC. It translates to CASSSLSSGGQYGYTF.

This clone was detected a few times. The chain employs TRBV6-2 or TRBV6-3 and TRBJ2-1; D may be TRBD2 (5 bases). Trimming left V 6 bases short and J 5 bases short, with 11 bases between. The CDR3 spans 13 residues. Germline CDR1 is MNHEY and CDR2 is SVGEGT. The CDR3 sequence is CASSAGSDNEQFF. The CDR3 DNA reads as TGTGCCAGCAGCGCCGGTAGCGACAATGAGCAGTTCTTC.

The V and J genes are TRBV19 and TRBJ2-6; 11 positions match TRBD2. This CDR3 comprises 16 residues. The germline CDR1 and CDR2 sequences are LNHDA and SQIVND (reference sequence). With V trimmed by 6 bases and J by 3 bases, 4 bases remained unmatched. The CDR3 is CASRLAGGLGANVLTF. Here the CDR3 DNA reads TGTGCCAGTAGGTTAGCGGGGGGGCTTGGGGCCAACGTCCTGACTTTC.

The chain recombines TRBV6-5 with TRBJ1-5; 10 bases match TRBD1. V dropped 5 bases and J dropped 5; count of bases not matched to a gene: 6. CDR1 MNHEY and CDR2 SVGAGI come from the germline V gene. The CDR3 has 15 residues. CDR3 loop: CASSTRDRGDQPQHF. DNA of the CDR3: TGTGCCAGCAGTACCCGGGACAGGGGCGATCAGCCCCAGCATTTT.

V is TRBV24-1 and J is TRBJ2-1; a weak D match, TRBD1 (6 bases). The CDR3 has 15 residues. CDR1 and CDR2 from the germline V gene are KGHDR and SFDVKD. Trimming took 3 bases from V and 2 from J, leaving 10 bases between them. The CDR3 reads CATSDTGMAYNEQFF. The DNA of the CDR3 is TGTGCCACCAGTGATACAGGGATGGCCTACAATGAGCAGTTCTTC.

The chain combines TRBV27 with TRBJ2-3; no clear D gene. Trimming removed 6 bases at V and 6 bases at J, with 16 bases between. Germline-derived CDR1 and CDR2 are MNHEY and SMNVEV (reference sequence). The CDR3 is 14 amino acids. CDR3: CASRVRQIEDTQYF. In DNA form, the CDR3 reads TGTGCCAGCAGAGTCAGGCAGATCGAGGATACGCAGTATTTT.

The chain combines TRBV29-1 with TRBJ2-3; TRBD1 matches at 7 bases. This CDR3 spans 13 amino acids. Germline V gene data show CDR1 as SQVTM and CDR2 as ANQGSEA. The V gene end was trimmed by 7 bases and the J gene end by 2 bases; junction bases not matched to a gene: 6. This CDR3 reads CSAQGPLTDTQYF. The CDR3 DNA is TGCAGCGCACAGGGGCCCCTCACAGATACGCAGTATTTT.

This chain uses TRBV9 with TRBJ2-5, with 13 nucleotides matching TRBD2. The length of the CDR3 is 14 residues. CDR1 is SGDLS, CDR2 YYNGEE, per germline. V shed 8 bases, J shed 2 bases, and the junction held 3 bases outside the gene matches. The CDR3 DNA follows: TGTGCCAGTGGGACTAGCGGGATGCAAGAGACCCAGTACTTC. Translated: CASGTSGMQETQYF.

The chain recombines TRBV6-5 with TRBJ1-2; 7 nucleotides match TRBD1. The CDR3 totals 14 residues. The germline gives CDR1 MNHEY, CDR2 SVGAGI. J lost 3 bases, V lost 2 bases, and 3 bases had no gene match. CDR3 protein: CASSYRTGDYGYTF. Written as DNA, the CDR3 is TGTGCCAGCAGTTACCGTACAGGGGACTATGGCTACACCTTC.

The chain uses TRBV11-2 and TRBJ2-1; 7 bases align to TRBD2. The CDR3 length is 13 residues. V dropped 4 bases and J dropped 10; count of bases not matched to a gene: 7. CDR1 SGHAT and CDR2 FQNNGV come from the germline V gene. CDR3 protein: CASSSPRGGEQFF. DNA of the CDR3: TGTGCCAGCAGCTCCCCACGGGGAGGGGAGCAGTTCTTC.

This clone was picked up one time. The CDR3 loop reads CASSRSSGQGNDSNQPQHF. CDR3 DNA sequence: TGTGCCAGCAGCCGAAGTTCGGGACAGGGGAATGATAGCAATCAGCCCCAGCATTTT. V is TRBV7-9 and J is TRBJ1-5; 10 bases match TRBD1. After removal of 5 bases from V and 0 bases from J, the junction contained 13 bases not matched to a gene. The germline V gene has CDR1 SEHNR and CDR2 FQNEAQ (reference sequence). The CDR3 extends over 19 amino acids.

The CDR3 bases are TGTGCCAGCAGCTCCGGAAACAGTTACTTCGAGACCCAGTACTTC. This codes for CASSSGNSYFETQYF. V gene TRBV11-2 combines with J gene TRBJ2-5; D remains unclear. The CDR3 length is 15 residues. Trimming shortened V by 4 bases and J by 5 bases, and 17 bases separated the two germline ends. The germline CDR1 and CDR2 sequences are SGHAT and FQNNGV.

The gene calls are TRBV6-5 and TRBJ1-5; 9 positions match TRBD1. After removal of 7 bases from V and 5 bases from J, the junction contained 3 bases not matched to a gene. The germline V gene encodes CDR1 MNHEY and CDR2 SVGAGI. The CDR3 sequence is 13 residues long. CDR3 nucleotides: TGTGCCAGCACTAGACAGGGGGATCAGCCCCAGCATTTT. Translation gives CASTRQGDQPQHF.

The chain carries TRBV4-1 and TRBJ2-5; D is perhaps TRBD2 (6 bases). This CDR3 comprises 14 residues. Trimming shortened V by 2 bases and J by 5 bases, and 12 bases separated the two germline ends. The germline CDR1 and CDR2 sequences are MGHRA and YSYEKL. CDR3 nucleotide sequence: TGCGCCAGCAGCCAACAGGAACTAGCCGAGACCCAGTACTTC. This translates into CASSQQELAETQYF.

This rearrangement joins TRBV6-5 to TRBJ1-2, with 7 bases fitting TRBD1. The CDR3 is 13 amino acids. In germline, CDR1 is MNHEY, CDR2 SVGAGI. Losses at the gene ends were 5 bases for V and 3 bases for J; bases not matched to a gene: 3. The CDR3 region has the DNA TGTGCCAGCAGTCCTCAGGGGGACTATGGCTACACCTTC. Protein: CASSPQGDYGYTF.

The chain combines TRBV7-9 with TRBJ1-2; 9 nucleotides match TRBD1. Looked up from germline, CDR1 is SEHNR and CDR2 is FQNEAQ (reference sequence). Trimming cost V 3 bases and J 2 bases; bases outside gene matches: 7. The CDR3 loop spans 16 amino acids. CDR3 loop: CASSFLRQGGNYGYTF. For the CDR3, the DNA is TGTGCCAGCAGCTTCCTGAGACAGGGGGGCAACTATGGCTACACCTTC.

The chain carries TRBV5-4 and TRBJ2-2; the D gene is possibly TRBD1 (5 bases). This CDR3 has 15 residues. Germline values: CDR1 SGHNT, CDR2 YYREEE (reference sequence). The V and J ends lost 0 bases and 4 bases respectively, with 10 bases between them. The CDR3 loop reads CASSLVAQGTGELFF. In nucleotides, the CDR3 is TGTGCCAGCAGCTTGGTAGCCCAGGGCACCGGGGAGCTGTTTTTT.